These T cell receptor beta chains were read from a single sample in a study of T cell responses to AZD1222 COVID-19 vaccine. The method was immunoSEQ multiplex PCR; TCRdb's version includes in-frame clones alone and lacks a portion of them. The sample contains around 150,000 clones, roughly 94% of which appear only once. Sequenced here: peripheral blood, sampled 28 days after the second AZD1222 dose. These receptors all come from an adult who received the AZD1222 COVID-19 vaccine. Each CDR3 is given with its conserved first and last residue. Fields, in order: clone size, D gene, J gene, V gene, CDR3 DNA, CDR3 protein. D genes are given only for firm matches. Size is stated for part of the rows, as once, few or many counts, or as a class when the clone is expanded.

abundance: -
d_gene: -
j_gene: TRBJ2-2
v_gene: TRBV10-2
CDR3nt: TGCGCCAGCAGGCCGGGACTTGAAACCGGGGAGCTGTTTTTT
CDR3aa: CASRPGLETGELFF

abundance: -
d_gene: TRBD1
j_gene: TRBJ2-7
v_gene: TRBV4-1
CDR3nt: TGCGCCAGCAGCCAGATGCCGGGACAGGGTCTCTACGAGCAGTACTTC
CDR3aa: CASSQMPGQGLYEQYF

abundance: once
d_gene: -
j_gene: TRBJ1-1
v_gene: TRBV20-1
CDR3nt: TGCAGTGCTAGAGGATCCACTGAAGCTTTCTTT
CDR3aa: CSARGSTEAFF

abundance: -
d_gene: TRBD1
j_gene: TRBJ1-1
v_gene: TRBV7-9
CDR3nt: TGTGCCAGCAGCTATGGGACAGGGGACACTGAAGCTTTCTTT
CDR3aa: CASSYGTGDTEAFF

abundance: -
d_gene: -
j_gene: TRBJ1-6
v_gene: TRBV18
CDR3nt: TGTGCCAGCTCACCTTTGAGGACCCATAATTCACCCCTCCACTTT
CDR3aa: CASSPLRTHNSPLHF

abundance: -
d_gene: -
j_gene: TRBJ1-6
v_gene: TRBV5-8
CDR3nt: TGTGCCAGCAGCTTTCAGGGTAGGAGGGCCCTCCACTTT
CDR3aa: CASSFQGRRALHF

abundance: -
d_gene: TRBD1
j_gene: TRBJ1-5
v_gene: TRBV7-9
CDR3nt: TGTGCCAGCAGCCCACAGGGGCAAGGCAATCAGCCCCAGCATTTT
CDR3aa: CASSPQGQGNQPQHF

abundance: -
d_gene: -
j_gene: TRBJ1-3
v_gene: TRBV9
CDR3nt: TGTGCCAGCAGCCTTGCGCCAAGGCCCCCTGGAAACACCATATATTTT
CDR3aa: CASSLAPRPPGNTIYF

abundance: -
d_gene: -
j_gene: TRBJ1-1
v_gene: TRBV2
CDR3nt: TGTGCCAGCACGAAGGGACAAGTGAACACTGAAGCTTTCTTT
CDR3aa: CASTKGQVNTEAFF

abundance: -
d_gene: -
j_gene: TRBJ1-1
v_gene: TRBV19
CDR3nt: TGTGCCAGTAGTCCCGGAACCCTGAACACTGAAGCTTTCTTT
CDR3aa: CASSPGTLNTEAFF

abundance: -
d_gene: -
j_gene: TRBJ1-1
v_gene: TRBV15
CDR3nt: TGTGCCACCAGCAGAGATGAAACGGTGAACACTGAAGCTTTCTTT
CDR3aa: CATSRDETVNTEAFF

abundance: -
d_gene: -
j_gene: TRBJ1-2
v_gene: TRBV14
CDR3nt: TGTGCCAGCAGCCAAACAGGTCGCGGGATCTATGGCTACACCTTC
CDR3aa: CASSQTGRGIYGYTF

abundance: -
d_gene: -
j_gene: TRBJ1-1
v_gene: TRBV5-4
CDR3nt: TGTGCCAGCAGCTTGAGGGAGGAGACTGAAGCTTTCTTT
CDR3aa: CASSLREETEAFF

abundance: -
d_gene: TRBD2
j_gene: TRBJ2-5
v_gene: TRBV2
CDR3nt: TGTGCCAGCAGTGAGGCTAGCGGGGACATGGGGGGAGAGACCCAGTACTTC
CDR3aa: CASSEASGDMGGETQYF

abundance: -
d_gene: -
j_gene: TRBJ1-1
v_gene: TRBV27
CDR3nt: TGTGCCAGCAGTTTCAGGGTAGGGAGCGCTGAAGCTTTCTTT
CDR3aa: CASSFRVGSAEAFF

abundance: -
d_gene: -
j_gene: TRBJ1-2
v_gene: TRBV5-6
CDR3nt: TGTGCCAGCAGCTTGGAACGCAGGGGACCTTCCTATGGCTACACCTTC
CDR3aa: CASSLERRGPSYGYTF

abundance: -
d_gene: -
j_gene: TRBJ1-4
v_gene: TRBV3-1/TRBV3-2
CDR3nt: TGTGCCAGCAGCCAAGGGATAGCAACTAATGAAAAACTGTTTTTT
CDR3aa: CASSQGIATNEKLFF

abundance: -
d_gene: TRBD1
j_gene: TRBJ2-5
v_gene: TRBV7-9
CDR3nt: TGTGCCAGCAGTCCGCCGGGACAGCAAGAGACCCAGTACTTC
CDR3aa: CASSPPGQQETQYF

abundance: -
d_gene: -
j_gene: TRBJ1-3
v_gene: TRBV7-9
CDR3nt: TGTGCCAGCAGCTTCGCCTCGGGCCGCCGGGGGAACACCATATATTTT
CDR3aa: CASSFASGRRGNTIYF

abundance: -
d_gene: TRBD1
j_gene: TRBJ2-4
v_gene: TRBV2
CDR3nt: TGTGCCAGCAGTGGGCAGGGAGAGGGACAGGAGTACTTC
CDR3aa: CASSGQGEGQEYF

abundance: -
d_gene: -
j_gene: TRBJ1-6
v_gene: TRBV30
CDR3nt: TGTGCCTGGAGTGTAGGGTTTAATTCACCCCTCCACTTT
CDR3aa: CAWSVGFNSPLHF

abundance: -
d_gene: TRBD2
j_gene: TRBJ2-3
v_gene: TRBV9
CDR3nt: TGTGCCAGCAGCCACCTAGGACTAGCGGGACGCACAGATACGCAGTATTTT
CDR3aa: CASSHLGLAGRTDTQYF

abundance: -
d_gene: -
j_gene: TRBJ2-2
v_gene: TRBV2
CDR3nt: TGTGCCAGCAGTCACCGGTTGCGACAAAACACCGGGGAGCTGTTTTTT
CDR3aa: CASSHRLRQNTGELFF

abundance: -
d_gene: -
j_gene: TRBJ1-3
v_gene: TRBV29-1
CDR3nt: TGCAGCGCTCGGAAACGGACAGAGGGAGACACCATATATTTT
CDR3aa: CSARKRTEGDTIYF

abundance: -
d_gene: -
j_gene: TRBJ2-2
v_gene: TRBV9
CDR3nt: TGTGCCAGCAGCGTAGATGGAGAGGGCGGGGAGCTGTTTTTT
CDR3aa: CASSVDGEGGELFF

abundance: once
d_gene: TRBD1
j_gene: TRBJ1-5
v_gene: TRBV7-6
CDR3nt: TGTGCCAGCAGCTTAACAGGGGCCAGCAATCAGCCCCAGCATTTT
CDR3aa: CASSLTGASNQPQHF

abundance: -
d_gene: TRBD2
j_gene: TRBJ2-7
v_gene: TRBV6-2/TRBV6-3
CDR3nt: TGTGCCAGCAGTCTAACTAGCGCCGCCTCCTACGAGCAGTACTTC
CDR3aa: CASSLTSAASYEQYF

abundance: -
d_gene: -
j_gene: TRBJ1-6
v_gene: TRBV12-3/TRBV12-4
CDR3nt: TGTGCCAGCGCGGACCGTAATTCACCCCTCCACTTT
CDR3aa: CASADRNSPLHF

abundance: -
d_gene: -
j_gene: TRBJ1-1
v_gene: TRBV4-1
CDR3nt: TGCGCCAGCAGCCAAGGCCCAGGCATGAACACTGAAGCTTTCTTT
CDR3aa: CASSQGPGMNTEAFF

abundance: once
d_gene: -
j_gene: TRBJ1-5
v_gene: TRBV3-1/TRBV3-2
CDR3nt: TGTGCCAGCAGCCAAGAAAATCAGCCCCAGCATTTT
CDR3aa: CASSQENQPQHF

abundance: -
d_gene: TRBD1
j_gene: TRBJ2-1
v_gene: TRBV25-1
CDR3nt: TGTGCCAGCAGTGTGACAGGGTCCAATGAGCAGTTCTTC
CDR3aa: CASSVTGSNEQFF

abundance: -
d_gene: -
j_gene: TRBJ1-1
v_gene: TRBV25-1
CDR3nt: TGTGCCAGCAGTAAACAACGACACGGCACTGAAGCTTTCTTT
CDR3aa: CASSKQRHGTEAFF

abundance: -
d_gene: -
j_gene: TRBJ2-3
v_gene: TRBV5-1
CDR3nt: TGCGCCAGCAGACCGTCCGTGGGGACAGATACGCAGTATTTT
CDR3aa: CASRPSVGTDTQYF

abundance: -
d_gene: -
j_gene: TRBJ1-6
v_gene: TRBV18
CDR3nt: TGTGCCAGCTCACCAAACCCCCCAGGTTTTAGTTCACCCCTCCACTTT
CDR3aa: CASSPNPPGFSSPLHF

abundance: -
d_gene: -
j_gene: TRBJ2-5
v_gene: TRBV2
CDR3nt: TGTGCCAGCAGAGATAGGGTGATACAAGAGACCCAGTACTTC
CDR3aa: CASRDRVIQETQYF

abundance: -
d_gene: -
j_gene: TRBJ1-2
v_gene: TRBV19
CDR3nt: TGTGCCAGTAGTAAACCGGACAGTACCGCATGGGGTCCCCGTATGGGAAGCTACACCTTC
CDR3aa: CASSKPDSTAWGPRMGSYTF

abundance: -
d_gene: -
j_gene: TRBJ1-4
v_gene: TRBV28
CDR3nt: TGTGCCAGCAGTCTACCCTGGGAGGGGTCGCTTAAACGGGGTGAAAAACTGTTTTTT
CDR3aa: CASSLPWEGSLKRGEKLFF

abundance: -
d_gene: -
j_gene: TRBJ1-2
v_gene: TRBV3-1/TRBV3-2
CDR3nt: TGTGCCAGCAGCCACCTCGAACGGGGGAGCTACACCTTC
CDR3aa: CASSHLERGSYTF

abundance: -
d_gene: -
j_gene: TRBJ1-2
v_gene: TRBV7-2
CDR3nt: TGTGCCAGCAGCTTCACGGACAGCGGCTATGGCTACACCTTC
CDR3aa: CASSFTDSGYGYTF

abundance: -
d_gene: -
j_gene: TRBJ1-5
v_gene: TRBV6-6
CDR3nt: TGTGCCAGCAGCCGCCGACAGGACCTCCCTAATCAGCCCCAGCATTTT
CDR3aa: CASSRRQDLPNQPQHF

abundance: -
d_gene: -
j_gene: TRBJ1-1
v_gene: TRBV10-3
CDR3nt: TGTGCCATCACTTCGACAGAGAACACTGAAGCTTTCTTT
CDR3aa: CAITSTENTEAFF

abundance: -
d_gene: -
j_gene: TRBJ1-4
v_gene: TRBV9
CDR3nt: TGTGCCAGCAGCACAATAGATGAAAAACTGTTTTTT
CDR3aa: CASSTIDEKLFF

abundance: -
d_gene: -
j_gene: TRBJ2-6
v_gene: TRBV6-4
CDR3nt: TGTGCCACCGCCCACGGCTCTGGGGCCAACGTCCTGACTTTC
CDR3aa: CATAHGSGANVLTF